These 12 T cell receptor beta chains came from one sample sequenced in a study of T cell changes during pregnancy in multiple sclerosis. Repertoires were generated with immunoSEQ multiplex PCR, while TCRdb's copy carries only in-frame clones and drops some. The sample holds 70,000 to 95,000 clones, approximately 94% seen once. The sequencing used peripheral blood, collected in the third trimester of pregnancy. The receptors were sampled from a female donor with multiple sclerosis, enrolled in a pregnancy study.

This clone was seen just once. The genes are TRBV29-1 and TRBJ2-1, with 11 bases aligning to TRBD2. The trim removed 2 bases at V and 2 bases at J, leaving 8 bases unmatched. This CDR3 comprises 17 residues. Germline V CDR1 and CDR2: SQVTM, ANQGSEA. CDR3 sequence reads: CSVESPTSGNTYNEQFF. The CDR3 nucleotides read TGCAGCGTTGAATCGCCGACTAGCGGGAACACCTACAATGAGCAGTTCTTC.

The chain is built from TRBV7-9 and TRBJ2-2; maybe TRBD2 (6 bases). CDR1 and CDR2 from the germline V gene are SEHNR and FQNEAQ (reference sequence). CDR3 length: 17 residues. With 2 bases removed from V and 5 bases from J, the gap between germline ends came to 18 bases. CDR3 DNA: TGTGCCAGCAGCTTAATGGGGGGTTTGAGTGGAACCGGGGAGCTGTTTTTT. This gives the protein CASSLMGGLSGTGELFF.

This chain links TRBV5-4 with TRBJ1-1; D unresolved. Deletions cut 0 bases from V and 3 bases from J, with 9 bases between. The CDR3 extends over 14 amino acids. Germline V CDR1 and CDR2: SGHNT, YYREEE (reference sequence). In DNA form, the CDR3 reads TGTGCCAGCAGCTTGGAACCCGGTGACACTGAAGCTTTCTTT. Its translation: CASSLEPGDTEAFF.

In its sample, this clone was seen once. This chain links TRBV11-2 with TRBJ2-7; weak D call: TRBD2 (6 bases). Germline V gene data show CDR1 as SGHAT and CDR2 as FQNNGV. This CDR3 comprises 14 residues. The V end was cut by 5 bases, the J end by 0 bases, with 11 bases between. This CDR3 is CASSPRTNSYEQYF. The CDR3 coding sequence is TGTGCCAGCAGCCCTCGGACTAACTCCTACGAGCAGTACTTC.

This chain links TRBV19 with TRBJ2-1; 15 nucleotides align to TRBD2. With 6 bases clipped from V and 8 bases from J, the junction kept 5 bases outside the gene matches. This CDR3 comprises 15 residues. Germline CDR1 is LNHDA and CDR2 is SQIVND (reference sequence). The CDR3 coding sequence is TGTGCCAGTAGCCGGACTAGCGGGGGGGCCCATGAGCAGTTCTTC. This codes for CASSRTSGGAHEQFF.

The J gene is TRBJ2-4, the V gene TRBV18; no clear D. Between the trimmed V and J ends, which lost 6 bases and 3 bases, there was a span of 12 bases. Germline loops: CDR1 KGHSH, CDR2 LQKENI. CDR3 length: 14 residues. CDR3 protein: CASSTTVHKNIQYF. CDR3 nucleotide sequence: TGTGCCAGCTCCACCACTGTTCACAAAAACATTCAGTACTTC.

CDR3 loop: CASSRKQGNPGANVLTF. Here the CDR3 DNA reads TGTGCCAGCAGCCGAAAACAGGGGAATCCTGGGGCCAACGTCCTGACTTTC. The rearrangement joins TRBV5-6 to TRBJ2-6; 7 bases are shared with TRBD1. Germline values: CDR1 SGHDT, CDR2 YYEEEE. CDR3 length: 17 amino acids. After removal of 4 bases from V and 2 bases from J, the junction contained 9 bases not matched to a gene.

The rearrangement joins TRBV28 to TRBJ2-7, with D possibly being TRBD2 (6 bases). With 1 base removed from V and 3 bases from J, the gap between germline ends came to 19 bases. Germline CDR1 is MDHEN and CDR2 is SYDVKM. The CDR3 is 17 residues long. As DNA, the CDR3 is TGTGCCAGCAGTTTATCCTCACGACTAGTCAGCGTCTACGAGCAGTACTTC. It is translated as CASSLSSRLVSVYEQYF.

This chain joins TRBV25-1 and TRBJ2-7; no clear D. This CDR3 has 11 residues. Germline CDR1 MGHDK, CDR2 SYGVNS. The V end lost 5 bases, the J end lost 3 bases, and 5 bases lay between the germline ends. This CDR3 reads CASSQYYEQYF. CDR3 DNA sequence: TGTGCCAGCAGTCAGTACTACGAGCAGTACTTC.

The chain uses TRBV5-1 and TRBJ2-7; 7 bases are shared with TRBD2. From germline, CDR1 is SGHRS and CDR2 YFSETQ. Germline trimming cut 3 bases from V and 2 bases from J; bases unmatched to any gene: 11. This CDR3 region has 16 residues. The CDR3 DNA follows: TGCGCCAGCAGCTCCCCCCGCGGGGGTAAGGCCTACGAGCAGTACTTC. This codes for CASSSPRGGKAYEQYF.

The chain links TRBV7-8 to TRBJ1-2, with TRBD1 as a possible D gene (5 bases). The CDR3 totals 14 residues. CDR1 SGHVS and CDR2 FQNEAQ come from the germline V gene. V gave up 4 bases and J gave up 8 bases, with 17 bases separating them. The CDR3: CASSYDRSTPGYTF. Here the CDR3 DNA reads TGTGCCAGCAGCTACGACAGATCAACTCCCGGCTACACCTTC.

The chain combines TRBV4-3 with TRBJ1-4; 9 bases line up with TRBD1. The trim removed 5 bases at V and 3 bases at J, leaving 4 bases unmatched. From germline, CDR1 is LGHNA and CDR2 YSLEER. The CDR3 has 15 residues. CDR3 DNA sequence: TGCGCCAGCAGCAGCGGGACAGGGTCTAATGAAAAACTGTTTTTT. Protein product: CASSSGTGSNEKLFF.